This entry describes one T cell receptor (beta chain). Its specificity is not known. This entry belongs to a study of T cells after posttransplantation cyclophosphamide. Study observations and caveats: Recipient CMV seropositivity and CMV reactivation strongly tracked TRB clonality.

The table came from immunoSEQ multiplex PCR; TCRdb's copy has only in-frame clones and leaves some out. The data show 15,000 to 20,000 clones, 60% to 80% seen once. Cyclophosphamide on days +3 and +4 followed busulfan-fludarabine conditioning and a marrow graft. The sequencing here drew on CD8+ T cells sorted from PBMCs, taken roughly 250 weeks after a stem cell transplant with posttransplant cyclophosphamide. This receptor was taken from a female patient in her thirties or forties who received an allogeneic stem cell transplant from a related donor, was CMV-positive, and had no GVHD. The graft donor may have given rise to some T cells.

CDR3 coding DNA: TGTGCCACCAGCAGAGGAGGTTGGGGCGTCTGGGGGGGTCAGCCCCAGCATTTT. Translation: CATSRGGWGVWGGQPQHF. V gene TRBV15 combines with J gene TRBJ1-5; TRBD1 might be the D (5 bases). V was pared by 1 base and J by 6 bases, with 22 bases between. Germline CDR1 LNHNV, CDR2 YYDKDF (reference sequence). CDR3 length equals 18 residues.